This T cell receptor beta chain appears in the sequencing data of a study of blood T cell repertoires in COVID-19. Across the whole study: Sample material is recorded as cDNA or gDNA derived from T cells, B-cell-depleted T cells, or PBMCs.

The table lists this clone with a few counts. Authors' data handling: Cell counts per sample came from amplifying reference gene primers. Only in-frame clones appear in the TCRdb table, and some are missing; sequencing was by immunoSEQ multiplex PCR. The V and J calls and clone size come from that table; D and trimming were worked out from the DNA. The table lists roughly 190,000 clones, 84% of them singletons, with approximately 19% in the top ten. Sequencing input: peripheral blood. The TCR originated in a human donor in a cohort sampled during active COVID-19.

DNA for the CDR3: TGTGCCAGCAGTGAATCAGGGCTAGTAAGGGATGGCTACACCTTC. This codes for CASSESGLVRDGYTF. The rearrangement links TRBV25-1 to TRBJ1-2; maybe TRBD1 (5 bases). Germline CDR1 and CDR2: MGHDK and SYGVNS. Trimming removed 1 base from V and 6 bases from J, with 15 bases in between. The CDR3 spans 15 residues.